A selection of T cell receptor beta chains follows, all from one sample in a study of T cell responses to AZD1222 COVID-19 vaccine. Libraries were prepared by immunoSEQ multiplex PCR; TCRdb keeps only in-frame clonotypes and omits some of them. The table lists under 30,000 clones, roughly nine tenths of them singletons. The source was peripheral blood, collected 28 days after the second AZD1222 dose. These receptors came from an adult who received the AZD1222 COVID-19 vaccine. Each CDR3 is given with its conserved first and last residue. D genes are given only for firm matches. Size values are once, few and many counts, or a class for expanded clones, and some rows have none.

d_call | j_call | clone_size | v_call | cdr3_aa | cdr3_nt
- | TRBJ2-7 | - | TRBV10-3 | CAISESRQGTYEQYF | TGTGCCATCAGTGAGTCTAGGCAGGGTACTTACGAGCAGTACTTC
- | TRBJ1-6 | - | TRBV5-1 | CASSFQQDNSPLHF | TGCGCCAGCAGCTTCCAACAGGATAATTCACCCCTCCACTTT
- | TRBJ2-1 | once | TRBV29-1 | CSVDGYGSSYNEQFF | TGCAGCGTTGACGGCTACGGTTCCTCCTACAATGAGCAGTTCTTC
- | TRBJ1-1 | - | TRBV5-1 | CASSFSTGDTEAFF | TGCGCCAGCAGCTTCTCGACGGGGGACACTGAAGCTTTCTTT
- | TRBJ1-2 | - | TRBV7-5 | CVRSLGAIQRDKDGYTF | TGTGTCAGAAGCTTGGGGGCAATCCAAAGGGACAAGGATGGCTACACCTTC
- | TRBJ2-7 | - | TRBV5-5 | CASSYSLGGGQYF | TGTGCCAGCAGCTATAGCCTAGGCGGCGGACAGTACTTC
- | TRBJ1-6 | once | TRBV9 | CASSVTEGSPLHF | TGTGCCAGCAGCGTAACAGAGGGATCACCCCTCCACTTT
- | TRBJ2-7 | - | TRBV9 | CASSVALDYEQYF | TGTGCCAGCAGCGTTGCCCTCGACTACGAGCAGTACTTC
TRBD2 | TRBJ2-3 | - | TRBV27 | CASRSGGERDTQYF | TGTGCCAGCAGGAGCGGGGGGGAACGAGATACGCAGTATTTT
TRBD2 | TRBJ2-7 | - | TRBV3-1/TRBV3-2 | CASSREGGWTLYEQYF | TGTGCCAGCAGCCGCGAGGGAGGGTGGACCCTTTACGAGCAGTACTTC
TRBD1 | TRBJ1-2 | - | TRBV30 | CAWSVLGQGVYTF | TGTGCCTGGAGTGTACTTGGACAGGGGGTTTACACCTTC
- | TRBJ1-4 | few | TRBV20-1 | CSASVGREKLFF | TGCAGTGCTAGTGTGGGTCGTGAAAAACTGTTTTTT
TRBD1 | TRBJ1-2 | - | TRBV4-1 | CASSQAGQVDYGYTF | TGCGCCAGCAGCCAGGCCGGACAGGTCGACTATGGCTACACCTTC
TRBD1 | TRBJ1-1 | - | TRBV9 | CASSVGQGPRGGEAFF | TGTGCCAGCAGCGTGGGACAGGGCCCCCGGGGGGGTGAAGCTTTCTTT
- | TRBJ1-2 | - | TRBV7-8 | CASSLALMRGGASGYTF | TGTGCCAGCAGCTTAGCCCTGATGCGTGGGGGAGCATCCGGCTACACCTTC
TRBD2 | TRBJ2-3 | - | TRBV2 | CASTPGRGGDTQYF | TGTGCCAGCACCCCGGGACGGGGGGGAGATACGCAGTATTTT
- | TRBJ2-3 | - | TRBV5-6 | CASSFPGIGDTQYF | TGTGCCAGCAGCTTTCCGGGGATTGGTGATACGCAGTATTTT
TRBD1 | TRBJ1-2 | - | TRBV7-2 | CASSWTGEGGYTF | TGTGCCAGCAGCTGGACAGGGGAAGGAGGCTACACCTTC
- | TRBJ1-3 | - | TRBV29-1 | CSATLVDSGNTIYF | TGCAGCGCGACCCTGGTGGACTCTGGAAACACCATATATTTT
TRBD1 | TRBJ2-7 | - | TRBV6-5 | CASSPPTGSYEQYF | TGTGCCAGCAGTCCTCCGACAGGGAGCTACGAGCAGTACTTC
TRBD2 | TRBJ2-3 | - | TRBV5-1 | CASSPGTSGRATDTQYF | TGCGCCAGCAGCCCCGGGACTAGCGGGAGGGCAACAGATACGCAGTATTTT
- | TRBJ1-6 | - | TRBV7-9 | CASSPGRGNSPLHF | TGTGCCAGCAGCCCGGGGAGGGGTAATTCACCCCTCCACTTT
- | TRBJ2-6 | few | TRBV21-1 | CASSKGGGGCSGANVLTF | TGTGCCAGCAGCAAAGGAGGCGGGGGATGCTCTGGGGCCAACGTCCTGACTTTC
- | TRBJ2-1 | - | TRBV9 | CASSRARYNEQFF | TGTGCCAGCAGCCGGGCCCGCTACAATGAGCAGTTCTTC
TRBD2 | TRBJ2-7 | - | TRBV11-2 | CASRLAGGQEQYF | TGTGCCAGTCGACTAGCGGGGGGGCAAGAGCAGTACTTC